This T cell receptor beta chain was found in a study of glioma-infiltrating T cells after dendritic cell vaccination. Findings and limits, study-wide: Patients with more pretreatment TILs had longer time to progression and survival.

This CDR3 is 14 amino acids long. CDR1 MRHNA and CDR2 SNTAGT come from the germline V gene. Germline trimming cut 3 bases from V and 2 bases from J; bases unmatched to any gene: 2. Up to about 2 ug genomic DNA was used for TCRB CDR3 amplification. TCRdb keeps only in-frame clones here, not all; method: immunoSEQ multiplex PCR. The sample consists of fewer than 90,000 clones, 75% to 90% of them appearing once. This sample's time point: after dendritic cell vaccination, including at tumor progression/relapse. The table lists this clone with a count of one. Its specificity is not known. The specimen comprised blood, sampled after dendritic cell vaccination. The chain uses TRBV6-4 and TRBJ2-3; TRBD1 agrees at 7 bases. This sequence was found in a human donor with glioblastoma. The CDR3, as DNA: TGTGCCAGCAGTGATGGGACAGACACAGATACGCAGTATTTT. Amino acids: CASSDGTDTDTQYF.